This T cell receptor beta chain was sequenced for a study of identical twins. This clonotype appeared a few times. TCRdb ran MiXCR on the 5' RACE reads and lists one entry per CDR3 protein. The table shows 700,000 or so distinct CDR3 sequences, with around 8.6% occurring only once. Germline CDR1 and CDR2: SQVTM and ANQGSEA. The CDR3 contains 13 residues. With 4 bases removed from V and 5 bases from J, the gap between germline ends came to 14 bases. In addition, the sample was reused for a study of yellow fever vaccine responses in identical twins.

The gene calls are TRBV29-1 and TRBJ1-1; D might be TRBD1 (5 bases). The source material was PBMCs. The TCR comes from a woman aged 18-30 years in good health. The CDR3 nucleotides read TGCAGCGTTGCGACCAGGGAGGGGACTGAAGCTTTCTTT. Translated, it gives CSVATREGTEAFF.